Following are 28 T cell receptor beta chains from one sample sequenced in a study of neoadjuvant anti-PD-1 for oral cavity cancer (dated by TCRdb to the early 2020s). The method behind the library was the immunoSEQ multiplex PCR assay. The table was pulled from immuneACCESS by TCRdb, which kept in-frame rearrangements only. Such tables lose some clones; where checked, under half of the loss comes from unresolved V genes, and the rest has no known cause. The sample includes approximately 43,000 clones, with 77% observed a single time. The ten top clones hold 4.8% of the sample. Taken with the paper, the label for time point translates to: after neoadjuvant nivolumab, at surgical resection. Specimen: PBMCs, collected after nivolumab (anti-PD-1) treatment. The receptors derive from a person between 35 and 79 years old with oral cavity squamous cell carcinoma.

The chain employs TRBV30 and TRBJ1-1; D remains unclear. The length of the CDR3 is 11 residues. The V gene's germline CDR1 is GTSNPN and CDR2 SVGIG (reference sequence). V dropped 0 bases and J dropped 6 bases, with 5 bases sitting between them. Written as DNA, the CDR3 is TGTGCCTGGAGTGTACAGTCTGAAGCTTTCTTT. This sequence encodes CAWSVQSEAFF.

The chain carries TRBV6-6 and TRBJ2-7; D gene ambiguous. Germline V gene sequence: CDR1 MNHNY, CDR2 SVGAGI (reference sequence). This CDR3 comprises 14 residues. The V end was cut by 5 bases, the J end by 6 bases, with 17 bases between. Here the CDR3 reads CASSPQETKGEQYF. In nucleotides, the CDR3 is TGTGCCAGCAGTCCCCAGGAGACAAAGGGCGAGCAGTACTTC.

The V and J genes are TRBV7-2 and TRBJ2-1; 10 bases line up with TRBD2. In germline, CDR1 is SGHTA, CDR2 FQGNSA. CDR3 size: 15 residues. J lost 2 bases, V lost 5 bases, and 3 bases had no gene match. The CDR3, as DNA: TGTGCCAGCAGCGGCAGCGGGGGGGCCTACAATGAGCAGTTCTTC. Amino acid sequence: CASSGSGGAYNEQFF. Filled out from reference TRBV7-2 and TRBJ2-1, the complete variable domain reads GAGVSQSPSNKVTEKGKDVELRCDPISGHTALYWYRQSLGQGLEFLIYFQGNSAPDKSGLPSDRFSAERTGGSVSTLTIQRTQQEDSAVYLCASSGSGGAYNEQFFGPGTRLTVL.

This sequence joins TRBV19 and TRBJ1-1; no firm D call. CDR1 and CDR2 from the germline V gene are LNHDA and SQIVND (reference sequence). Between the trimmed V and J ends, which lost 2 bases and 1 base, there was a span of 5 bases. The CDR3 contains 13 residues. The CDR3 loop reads CASSIKTNTEAFF. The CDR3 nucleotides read TGTGCCAGTAGTATAAAGACGAACACTGAAGCTTTCTTT. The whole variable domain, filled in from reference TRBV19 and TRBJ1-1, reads DGGITQSPKYLFRKEGQNVTLSCEQNLNHDAMYWYRQDPGQGLRLIYYSQIVNDFQKGDIAEGYSVSREKKESFPLTVTSAQKNPTAFYLCASSIKTNTEAFFGQGTRLTVV.

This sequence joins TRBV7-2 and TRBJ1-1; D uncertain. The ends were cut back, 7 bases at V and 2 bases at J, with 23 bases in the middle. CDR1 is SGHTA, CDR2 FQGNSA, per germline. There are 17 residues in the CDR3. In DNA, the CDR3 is TGTGCCAGCATCTCCGGGAGCCGCCTTGCTCTTAACACTGAAGCTTTCTTT. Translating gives CASISGSRLALNTEAFF.

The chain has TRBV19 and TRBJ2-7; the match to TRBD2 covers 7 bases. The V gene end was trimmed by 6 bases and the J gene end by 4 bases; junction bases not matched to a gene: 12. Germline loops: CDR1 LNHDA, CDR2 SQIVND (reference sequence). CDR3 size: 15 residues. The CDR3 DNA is TGTGCCAGTAGCCCAGGGATCGGGGGGACGTACGAGCAGTACTTC. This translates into CASSPGIGGTYEQYF.

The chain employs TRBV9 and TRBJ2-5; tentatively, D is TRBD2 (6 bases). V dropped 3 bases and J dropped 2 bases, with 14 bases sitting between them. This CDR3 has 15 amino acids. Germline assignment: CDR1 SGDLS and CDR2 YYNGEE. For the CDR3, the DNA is TGTGCCAGCAGCGCGACGCGCGGGATACAAGAGACCCAGTACTTC. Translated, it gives CASSATRGIQETQYF.

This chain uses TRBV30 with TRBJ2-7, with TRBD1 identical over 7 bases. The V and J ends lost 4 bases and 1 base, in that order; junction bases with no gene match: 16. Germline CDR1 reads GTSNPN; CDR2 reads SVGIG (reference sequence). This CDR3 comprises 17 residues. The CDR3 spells CAWKTTGAPLPSYEQYF. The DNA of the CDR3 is TGTGCCTGGAAAACAACAGGGGCCCCTCTTCCTTCCTACGAGCAGTACTTC.

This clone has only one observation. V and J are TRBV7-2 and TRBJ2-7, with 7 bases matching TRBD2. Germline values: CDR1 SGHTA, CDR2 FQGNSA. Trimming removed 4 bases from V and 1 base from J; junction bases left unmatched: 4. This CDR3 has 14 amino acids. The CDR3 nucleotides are TGTGCCAGCAGCTCCGTGGGGGGGTCCTACGAGCAGTACTTC. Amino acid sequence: CASSSVGGSYEQYF.

The CDR3 loop is CASSPLGRRSYNEQFF. CDR3 DNA: TGTGCCAGCAGCCCTCTCGGGCGGCGATCCTACAATGAGCAGTTCTTC. The chain is built from TRBV7-8 and TRBJ2-1; D gene uncertain. The V and J ends lost 5 bases and 1 base respectively, with 15 bases between them. CDR1 and CDR2 (germline): SGHVS, FQNEAQ. This CDR3 has 16 amino acids. Full variable domain (rest looked up from reference TRBV7-8 and TRBJ2-1): GAGVSQSPRYKVAKRGQDVALRCDPISGHVSLFWYQQALGQGPEFLTYFQNEAQLDKSGLPSDRFFAERPEGSVSTLKIQRTQQEDSAVYLCASSPLGRRSYNEQFFGPGTRLTVL.

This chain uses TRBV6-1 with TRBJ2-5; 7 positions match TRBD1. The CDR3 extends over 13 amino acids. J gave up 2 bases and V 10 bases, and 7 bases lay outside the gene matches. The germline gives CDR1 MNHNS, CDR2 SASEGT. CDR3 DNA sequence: TGTGCCACTCGGGCGACAGGGCAAGAGACCCAGTACTTC. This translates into CATRATGQETQYF.

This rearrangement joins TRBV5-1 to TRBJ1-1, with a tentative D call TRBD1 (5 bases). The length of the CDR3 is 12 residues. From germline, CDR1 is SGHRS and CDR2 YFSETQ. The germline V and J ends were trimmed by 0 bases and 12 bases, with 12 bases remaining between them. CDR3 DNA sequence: TGCGCCAGCAGCTTGGGGCAGGGTGGAACTTTCTTT. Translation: CASSLGQGGTFF.

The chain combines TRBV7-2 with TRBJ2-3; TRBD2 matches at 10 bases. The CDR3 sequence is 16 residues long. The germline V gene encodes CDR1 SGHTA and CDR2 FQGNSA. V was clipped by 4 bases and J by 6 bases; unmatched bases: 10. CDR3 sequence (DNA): TGTGCCAGCAGCTCCCGACTAGCGGGTGGTTCGGATACGCAGTATTTT. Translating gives CASSSRLAGGSDTQYF.

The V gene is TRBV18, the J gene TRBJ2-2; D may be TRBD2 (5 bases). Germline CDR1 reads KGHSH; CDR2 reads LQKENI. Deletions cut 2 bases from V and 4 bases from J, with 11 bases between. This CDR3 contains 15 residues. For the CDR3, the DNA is TGTGCCAGCTCACCAACGGACTTGGCCACCGGGGAGCTGTTTTTT. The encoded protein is CASSPTDLATGELFF.

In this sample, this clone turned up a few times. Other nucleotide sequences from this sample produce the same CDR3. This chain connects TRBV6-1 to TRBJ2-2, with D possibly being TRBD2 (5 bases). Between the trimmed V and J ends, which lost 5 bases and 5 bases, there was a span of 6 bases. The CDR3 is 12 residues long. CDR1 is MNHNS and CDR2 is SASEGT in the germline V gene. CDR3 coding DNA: TGTGCCAGCAGTCGGACTACCGGGGAGCTGTTTTTT. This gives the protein CASSRTTGELFF.

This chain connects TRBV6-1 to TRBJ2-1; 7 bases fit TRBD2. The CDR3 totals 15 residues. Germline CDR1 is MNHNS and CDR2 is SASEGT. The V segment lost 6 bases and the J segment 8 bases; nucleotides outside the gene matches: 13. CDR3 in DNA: TGTGCCAGCAGGGAGATAGCGGGTCTGTGGGATGAGCAGTTCTTC. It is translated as CASREIAGLWDEQFF.

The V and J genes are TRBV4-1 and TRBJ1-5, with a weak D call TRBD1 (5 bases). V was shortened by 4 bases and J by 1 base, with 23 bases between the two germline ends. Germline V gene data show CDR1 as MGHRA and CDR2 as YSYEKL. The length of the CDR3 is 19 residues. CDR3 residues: CASSPDNMRGSKSNQPQHF. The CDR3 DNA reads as TGCGCCAGCAGCCCCGATAATATGAGGGGTTCTAAGAGCAATCAGCCCCAGCATTTT.

In nucleotides, the CDR3 is TGTGCCAGTAGTTTTAACAGGTATCAGCCCCAGCATTTT. Translation: CASSFNRYQPQHF. The gene calls are TRBV19 and TRBJ1-5; tentatively, D is TRBD1 (5 bases). The V gene's germline CDR1 is LNHDA and CDR2 SQIVND (reference sequence). The V end was cut by 5 bases, the J end by 5 bases, with 10 bases between. The length of the CDR3 is 13 residues.

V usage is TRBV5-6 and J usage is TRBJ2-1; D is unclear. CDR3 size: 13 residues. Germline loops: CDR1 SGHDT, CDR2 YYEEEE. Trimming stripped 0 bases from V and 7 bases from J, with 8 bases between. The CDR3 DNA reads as TGTGCCAGCAGCTTGGGCAGGCCGAATGAGCAGTTCTTC. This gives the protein CASSLGRPNEQFF.

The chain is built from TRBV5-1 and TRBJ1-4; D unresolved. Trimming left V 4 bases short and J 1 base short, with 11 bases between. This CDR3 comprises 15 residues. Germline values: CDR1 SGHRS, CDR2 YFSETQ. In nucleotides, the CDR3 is TGCGCCAGCAGCCCGGTGGCGTTAACTAATGAAAAACTGTTTTTT. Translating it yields CASSPVALTNEKLFF.

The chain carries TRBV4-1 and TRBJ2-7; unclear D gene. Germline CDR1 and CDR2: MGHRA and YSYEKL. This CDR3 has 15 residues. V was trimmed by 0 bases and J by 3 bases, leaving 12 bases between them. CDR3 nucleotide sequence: TGCGCCAGCAGCCAAGAAGTCGGACGGGTCTACGAGCAGTACTTC. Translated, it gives CASSQEVGRVYEQYF.

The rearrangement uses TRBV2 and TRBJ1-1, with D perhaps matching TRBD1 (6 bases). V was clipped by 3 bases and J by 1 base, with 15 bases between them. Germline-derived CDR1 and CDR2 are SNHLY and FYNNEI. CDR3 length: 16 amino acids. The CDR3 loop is CASSDLLGAANTEAFF. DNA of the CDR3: TGTGCCAGCAGTGACTTATTGGGGGCAGCGAACACTGAAGCTTTCTTT.

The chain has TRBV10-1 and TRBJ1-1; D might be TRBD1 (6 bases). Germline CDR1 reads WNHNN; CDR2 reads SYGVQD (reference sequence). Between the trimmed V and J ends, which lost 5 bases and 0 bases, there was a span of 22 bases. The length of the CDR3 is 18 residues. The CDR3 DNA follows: TGCGCCAGCAGTCGTTTCAGACAGACAGGTGGCATGAACACTGAAGCTTTCTTT. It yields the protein CASSRFRQTGGMNTEAFF.

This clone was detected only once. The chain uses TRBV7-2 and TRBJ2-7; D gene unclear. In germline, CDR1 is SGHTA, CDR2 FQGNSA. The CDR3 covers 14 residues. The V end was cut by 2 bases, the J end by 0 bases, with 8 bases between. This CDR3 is CASSLRQSSYEQYF. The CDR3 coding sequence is TGTGCCAGCAGCTTACGGCAGAGCTCCTACGAGCAGTACTTC.

The CDR3 nucleotides are TGTGCCAGCATCGGATCCTTAAGGGCCGGCTATGGCTACACCTTC. Protein: CASIGSLRAGYGYTF. V is TRBV28 and J is TRBJ1-2, with D hard to call. This CDR3 comprises 15 residues. V gave up 7 bases and J gave up 4 bases, with 19 bases separating them. Germline CDR1 and CDR2: MDHEN and SYDVKM.

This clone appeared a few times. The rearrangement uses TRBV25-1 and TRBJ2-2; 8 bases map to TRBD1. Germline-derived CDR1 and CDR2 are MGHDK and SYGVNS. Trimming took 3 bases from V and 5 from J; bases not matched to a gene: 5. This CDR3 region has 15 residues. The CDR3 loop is CASSDFRTGTGELFF. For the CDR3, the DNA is TGTGCCAGCAGTGATTTTCGGACAGGGACCGGGGAGCTGTTTTTT.

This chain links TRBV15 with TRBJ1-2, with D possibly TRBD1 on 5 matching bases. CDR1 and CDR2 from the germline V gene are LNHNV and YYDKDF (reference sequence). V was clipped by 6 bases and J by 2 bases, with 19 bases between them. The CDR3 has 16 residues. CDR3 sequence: CATSQGSSDRNYGYTF. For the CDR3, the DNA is TGTGCCACCAGTCAGGGAAGTTCGGATCGGAACTATGGCTACACCTTC.

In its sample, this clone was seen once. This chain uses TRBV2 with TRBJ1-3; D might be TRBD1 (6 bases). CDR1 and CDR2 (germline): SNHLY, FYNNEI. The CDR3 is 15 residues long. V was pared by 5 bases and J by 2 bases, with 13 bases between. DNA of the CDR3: TGTGCCAGCAGTTGGTTGGGGGGCGCTGGAAACACCATATATTTT. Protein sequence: CASSWLGGAGNTIYF.